This passage covers 15 T cell receptor beta chains from one sample sequenced in a study of blood T cell dynamics during melanoma immunotherapy. This sample's time point: pre-treatment baseline. Clones were read by immunoSEQ multiplex PCR, and TCRdb kept only the in-frame ones, dropping some. The sample holds 11,000 or so clones, less than 85% seen once. Specimen: blood, collected from a patient treated with checkpoint blockade. These receptors were collected from a human donor with melanoma.

This clone was found once. The chain combines TRBV19 with TRBJ2-1; possibly TRBD1 for D (7 bases). CDR1 and CDR2 from the germline V gene are LNHDA and SQIVND (reference sequence). V lost 5 bases, J lost 2 bases, and 19 bases lay in between. The CDR3 has 17 amino acids. The DNA for the CDR3 is TGTGCCAGTAGTTACCGTAACAGGGGAGGTGCCTACAATGAGCAGTTCTTC. This translates into CASSYRNRGGAYNEQFF.

This chain uses TRBV5-4 with TRBJ2-1; D is unresolved. CDR3 length equals 14 residues. Germline V gene lookup returns CDR1 SGHNT and CDR2 YYREEE (reference sequence). The germline V and J ends were trimmed by 4 bases and 5 bases, with 13 bases remaining between them. CDR3 sequence reads: CASSEQGTDNEQFF. Written as DNA, the CDR3 is TGTGCCAGCAGCGAGCAAGGAACGGACAATGAGCAGTTCTTC.

The chain is built from TRBV30 and TRBJ2-1; 7 bases map to TRBD1. CDR3 length equals 13 residues. The germline V gene has CDR1 GTSNPN and CDR2 SVGIG (reference sequence). Unmatched junction bases numbered 7, after V lost 3 bases and J lost 8 bases. The CDR3 nucleotides read TGTGCCTGGAGCCTTGGGACAGCCGATGAGCAGTTCTTC. Protein product: CAWSLGTADEQFF.

Here the CDR3 reads CAWRARGTNTGELFF. In DNA, the CDR3 is TGTGCCTGGAGGGCCAGGGGGACGAACACCGGGGAGCTGTTTTTT. The J gene is TRBJ2-2, the V gene TRBV30, with 7 nucleotides matching TRBD1. This CDR3 comprises 15 residues. Germline CDR1 reads GTSNPN; CDR2 reads SVGIG (reference sequence). V shed 3 bases, J shed 0 bases, and the junction held 4 bases outside the gene matches.

The CDR3 DNA is TGTGCCATCAGTGAGTGGGGGCTCTCTGGAAACACCATATATTTT. Translated: CAISEWGLSGNTIYF. V gene TRBV10-3 combines with J gene TRBJ1-3; weak D call: TRBD1 (6 bases). Germline-derived CDR1 and CDR2 are ENHRY and SYGVKD. V was trimmed by 1 base and J by 0 bases, leaving 7 bases between them. CDR3 length equals 15 residues.

The chain recombines TRBV18 with TRBJ2-2, with TRBD1 as a possible D gene (5 bases). This CDR3 region has 17 residues. The germline CDR1 and CDR2 sequences are KGHSH and LQKENI. V was clipped by 0 bases and J by 2 bases, with 13 bases between them. CDR3 sequence: CASSPPMAQANTGELFF. CDR3 DNA sequence: TGTGCCAGCTCACCACCGATGGCACAGGCCAACACCGGGGAGCTGTTTTTT.

V usage is TRBV19 and J usage is TRBJ2-5; TRBD2 is a possible D gene (5 bases). Germline lookup yields CDR1 LNHDA and CDR2 SQIVND (reference sequence). The CDR3 runs 14 residues. V gave up 3 bases and J gave up 5 bases, with 13 bases separating them. CDR3 bases: TGTGCCAGTAGTATCGAGGGCCGGGGTGAGACCCAGTACTTC. It yields the protein CASSIEGRGETQYF.

The J gene is TRBJ2-1, the V gene TRBV29-1; 7 bases are shared with TRBD1. This CDR3 has 14 amino acids. After removal of 4 bases from V and 0 bases from J, the junction contained 3 bases not matched to a gene. Germline V gene sequence: CDR1 SQVTM, CDR2 ANQGSEA. CDR3 in amino acids: CSVAQGISYNEQFF. CDR3 nucleotide sequence: TGCAGCGTTGCACAGGGGATCTCCTACAATGAGCAGTTCTTC.

This chain uses TRBV4-2 with TRBJ2-1; maybe TRBD2 (7 bases). CDR1 and CDR2 (germline): LGHNA, YNFKEQ. The CDR3 is 12 amino acids. V was clipped by 6 bases and J by 10 bases, with 13 bases between them. The chain's CDR3 is CASRGGAKEQFF. The CDR3 DNA reads as TGTGCCAGCAGGGGGGGGGCAAAGGAGCAGTTCTTC.

The chain combines TRBV5-8 with TRBJ1-2; TRBD1 is a possible D gene (6 bases). Germline-derived CDR1 and CDR2 are SGHTS and YDEGEE. The CDR3 extends over 16 amino acids. Trimming removed 1 base at V and 0 bases at J, with 13 bases between. Here the CDR3 DNA reads TGTGCCAGCAGCTTGAGGGACACGTTAGCTAACTATGGCTACACCTTC. Its translation is CASSLRDTLANYGYTF.

This CDR3 is CASSFSSDYTEAFF. As DNA, the CDR3 is TGCGCCAGCAGCTTTTCAAGCGACTACACTGAAGCTTTCTTT. The V and J genes are TRBV5-1 and TRBJ1-1; D is unresolved. Looked up from germline, CDR1 is SGHRS and CDR2 is YFSETQ. The germline V and J ends were trimmed by 2 bases and 3 bases, with 11 bases remaining between them. The CDR3 extends over 14 amino acids.

The V call is TRBV21-1, the J call TRBJ1-2; TRBD1, as called in the table, went unchecked against the DNA. TRBV21-1 is a listed pseudogene. This CDR3 is 17 amino acids long. The CDR3 is CASSGTGEVRMYYGYTF. DNA of the CDR3: TGTGCCAGCAGCGGGACAGGGGAAGTCCGTATGTACTATGGCTACACCTTC.

The rearrangement links TRBV11-2 to TRBJ1-4; maybe TRBD1 (5 bases). The V end lost 8 bases, the J end lost 4 bases, and 14 bases lay between the germline ends. Germline CDR1 SGHAT, CDR2 FQNNGV. This CDR3 spans 14 amino acids. The CDR3 region has the DNA TGTGCCAGCGCACCGGGACTGAGTAATGAAAAACTGTTTTTT. The encoded protein is CASAPGLSNEKLFF.

The sample holds one count of this clone. The chain employs TRBV5-4 and TRBJ2-2; tentative D call: TRBD1 (7 bases). Trimming left V 2 bases short and J 6 bases short, with 14 bases between. The CDR3 contains 15 residues. The germline V gene has CDR1 SGHNT and CDR2 YYREEE (reference sequence). The CDR3 loop is CASSFRQGGAGELFF. The CDR3 region has the DNA TGTGCCAGCAGCTTTCGACAGGGAGGTGCCGGGGAGCTGTTTTTT.

Only one count was recorded for this clone. The CDR3: CAISGQGNTEAFF. The CDR3 DNA follows: TGTGCCATCAGTGGACAGGGCAACACTGAAGCTTTCTTT. V gene TRBV10-3 combines with J gene TRBJ1-1; 7 bases fit TRBD1. The CDR3 runs to 13 residues. V lost 4 bases and J lost 2; bases outside the gene matches: 1. Looked up from germline, CDR1 is ENHRY and CDR2 is SYGVKD.